This TCR beta chain was profiled in a study of T-cell reconstitution after alpha-beta-depleted transplantation in children (TCRdb year 2016). For context, the study as a whole: T-cell immune reconstitution after TCRalphabeta/CD19-depleted allogeneic hematopoietic cell transplantation in children was quantitatively tracked in the study by means of TCR repertoire profiling. Findings and caveats that apply to the study as a whole: In some patients, the high TCRbeta diversity seen at day 60 was put down to recipient T cells and intrathymic progenitors that had survived conditioning. The apparently early recovery of alphabetaT-cell counts about two months after transplant reportedly depended on only several hundred rapidly expanded clones that came from non-depleted graft cells. Hyperexpanded clone frequencies declined over subsequent months; after one year, T-cell counts and TCRbeta diversity were mostly attributed to newly produced T cells.

Library construction relied on PCR. Sequencing used an Illumina HiSeq 2500. To normalize quantification of the TCRbeta repertoire, the TCR libraries were built with molecular barcoding that relied on unique molecular identifiers. Through fastp at Q25 and MiXCR, TCRdb rebuilt clones from the public reads, retaining in-frame beta chains. For every CDR3 protein sequence, its rows merge into one entry that carries the most common genes and DNA. The sample contains about 1,000,000 distinct CDR3 sequences, about 26% of them found a single time. Over 25% of the sample goes to the ten largest clones. Explained via the paper, the treatment or condition label denotes: allogeneic hematopoietic cell transplantation with graft depleted of TCRalphabeta T cells and CD19 B cells. The children who served as transplant recipients had been given grafts of TCRalphabeta/CD19-depleted allogeneic hematopoietic cells. From the cysteine up to the phenylalanine, the CDR3 has a length of 14 residues. CDR1 SEHNR and CDR2 FQNEAQ are derived from the germline V gene (reference sequence).

As to this clonotype: This receptor's antigen is unknown. The DNA is left out, because the CDR3 cannot be placed on it with certainty; the CDR3 is given as TCRdb lists it.

The clonotype was recovered from a boy younger than two who had a stem cell transplant for SCID, so the T cells may come from the graft donor. The rearranged chain carries TRBV7-9 and TRBJ2-7; the D call of TRBD1 is as the table states it, not checked on the DNA. This material consisted of PBMCs, mostly from graft donor cells, taken 360 days after TCRalphabeta/CD19-depleted stem cell transplant. The CDR3 has the sequence CASSFGAGGYEQYF.